The present entry profiles one T cell receptor beta chain with its context. This record belongs to a study of T cell changes during pregnancy in multiple sclerosis. With 6 bases clipped from V and 4 bases from J, the junction kept 13 bases outside the gene matches. The V gene's germline CDR1 is MDHEN and CDR2 SYDVKM. The CDR3 has 17 amino acids. Libraries were prepared by immunoSEQ multiplex PCR; TCRdb keeps only in-frame clonotypes and omits some of them. In the table there are 40,000 to 55,000 clones, 90% to 95% of which are singletons. The V and J genes are TRBV28 and TRBJ2-2; 8 bases agree with TRBD2. The receptor was isolated from a female donor with multiple sclerosis, enrolled in a pregnancy study. Here the sequenced sample was CD4+ T cells from peripheral blood mononuclear cells, taken before pregnancy. The CDR3 here is CASSRREGGRGTGELFF. The DNA of the CDR3 is TGTGCCAGCAGCCGCCGGGAGGGGGGACGGGGCACCGGGGAGCTGTTTTTT. Together with reference TRBV28 and TRBJ2-2, the CDR3 gives the full variable domain: DVKVTQSSRYLVKRTGEKVFLECVQDMDHENMFWYRQDPGLGLRLIYFSYDVKMKEKGDIPEGYSVSREKKERFSLILESASTNQTSMYLCASSRREGGRGTGELFFGEGSRLTVL.